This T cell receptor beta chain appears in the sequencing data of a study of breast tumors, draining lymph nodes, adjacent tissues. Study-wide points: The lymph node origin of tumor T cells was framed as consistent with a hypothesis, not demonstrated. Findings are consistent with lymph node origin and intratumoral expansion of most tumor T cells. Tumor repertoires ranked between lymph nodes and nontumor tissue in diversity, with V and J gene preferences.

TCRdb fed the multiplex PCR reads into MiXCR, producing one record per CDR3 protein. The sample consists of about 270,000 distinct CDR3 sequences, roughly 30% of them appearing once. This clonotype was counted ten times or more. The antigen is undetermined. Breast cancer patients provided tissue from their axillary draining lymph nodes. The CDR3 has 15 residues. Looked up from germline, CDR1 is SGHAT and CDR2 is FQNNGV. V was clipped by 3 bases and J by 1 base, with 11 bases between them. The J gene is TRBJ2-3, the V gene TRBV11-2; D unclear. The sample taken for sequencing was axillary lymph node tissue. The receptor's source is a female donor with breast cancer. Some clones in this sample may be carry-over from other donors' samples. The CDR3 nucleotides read TGTGCCAGCAGCTTCCAGGAACCCCGCACAGATACGCAGTATTTT. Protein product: CASSFQEPRTDTQYF.